Sequencing of this TCR beta chain was carried out in a study of cytomegalovirus exposure and HLA in healthy donors. Whole-study findings and limits: Despite most TCR sequences being rare, some public TCRs occurred in many donors.

V gave up 3 bases and J gave up 5 bases; unmatched junction bases: 11. Germline V gene data show CDR1 as MNHNS and CDR2 as SASEGT. The CDR3 sequence is 17 residues long. As to this clone: Its antigen is still unknown.

The PCR ran on 60 Vbeta and 13 Jbeta primers. Generated by immunoSEQ multiplex PCR, the TCRdb table keeps only in-frame clones and is missing some. Of about 190,000 clones listed, roughly 77% were seen once; the top ten hold more than 3%. This receptor was identified in a man aged 40-49 years in good health and CMV-seropositive. Sequenced material: PBMCs. The V and J genes are TRBV6-1 and TRBJ2-5; 11 bases agree with TRBD1. The CDR3 here is CASSELRTGGRRETQYF. The CDR3 DNA reads TGTGCCAGCAGTGAGCTACGGACAGGGGGCAGGCGGGAGACCCAGTACTTC.